This entry lists 31 T cell receptor beta chains sequenced from one sample in a study of neoadjuvant anti-PD-1 for oral cavity cancer. The time point is: after neoadjuvant nivolumab, at surgical resection. The data were produced by immunoSEQ multiplex PCR, yet TCRdb's version contains in-frame clones alone and is incomplete. The repertoire holds tens of thousands of clones, with about 88% as singletons. This specimen was PBMCs, taken after nivolumab (anti-PD-1) treatment. Receptors originate from a person between 40 and 85 years old with oral cavity squamous cell carcinoma.

The V and J genes are TRBV30 and TRBJ1-3; tentative D call: TRBD1 (5 bases). The germline V gene has CDR1 GTSNPN and CDR2 SVGIG (reference sequence). The CDR3 has 16 residues. V was trimmed by 4 bases and J by 0 bases, leaving 16 bases between them. The CDR3 DNA follows: TGTGCCTGGACCCCGGGGCAGGCAGACTCTGGAAACACCATATATTTT. Translating it yields CAWTPGQADSGNTIYF. Looking up the rest from reference TRBV30 and TRBJ1-3 gives the full variable domain: SQTIHQWPATLVQPVGSPLSLECTVEGTSNPNLYWYRQAAGRGLQLLFYSVGIGQISSEVPQNLSASRPQDRQFILSSKKLLLSDSGFYLCAWTPGQADSGNTIYFGEGSWLTVV.

This chain links TRBV2 with TRBJ2-1; 13 bases map to TRBD2. Germline V lookup: CDR1 SNHLY, CDR2 FYNNEI. The CDR3 is made up of 16 amino acids. V lost 6 bases, J lost 8 bases, and 10 bases stayed unmatched. This chain's CDR3 is CASSRGGTSGMYEQFF. As DNA, the CDR3 is TGTGCCAGCAGCAGAGGGGGGACTAGCGGGATGTATGAGCAGTTCTTC. The whole variable domain, remainder taken from reference TRBV2 and TRBJ2-1, is EPEVTQTPSHQVTQMGQEVILRCVPISNHLYFYWYRQILGQKVEFLVSFYNNEISEKSEIFDDQFSVERPDGSNFTLKIRSTKLEDSAMYFCASSRGGTSGMYEQFFGPGTRLTVL.

The rearrangement joins TRBV10-3 to TRBJ2-3; D is ambiguous. The CDR3 has 15 residues. Trimming removed 3 bases from V and 6 bases from J, with 16 bases in between. CDR1 is ENHRY, CDR2 SYGVKD, per germline. The CDR3 here is CAISEKAIPGDTQYF. Written as DNA, the CDR3 is TGTGCCATCAGTGAAAAAGCGATCCCCGGGGATACGCAGTATTTT.

This chain joins TRBV11-2 and TRBJ2-5, with a weak D call TRBD2 (6 bases). The CDR3 extends over 14 amino acids. Trimming pared 1 base from V and 1 base from J, leaving 7 bases between. Germline CDR1 is SGHAT and CDR2 is FQNNGV. The CDR3 bases are TGTGCCAGCAGCTTAGGGAGGGGCCAAGAGACCCAGTACTTC. Translated: CASSLGRGQETQYF.

The rearrangement links TRBV13 to TRBJ2-7; TRBD2 aligns across 11 bases. In germline, CDR1 is PRHDT, CDR2 FYEKMQ (reference sequence). J lost 7 bases, V lost 8 bases, and 4 bases had no gene match. CDR3 length equals 12 residues. The CDR3 reads CASGRTSGEQYF. CDR3 DNA sequence: TGTGCCAGCGGAAGGACTAGCGGGGAGCAGTACTTC.

The chain carries TRBV6-5 and TRBJ2-2; no reliable D call. The CDR3 is made up of 16 amino acids. The germline V and J ends were trimmed by 1 base and 1 base, with 10 bases remaining between them. Germline assignment: CDR1 MNHEY and CDR2 SVGAGI. CDR3 sequence reads: CASSYYVQMNTGELFF. CDR3 in DNA: TGTGCCAGCAGTTACTACGTACAGATGAACACCGGGGAGCTGTTTTTT.

The chain couples TRBV27 to TRBJ2-7; D is perhaps TRBD1 or TRBD2 (5 bases each). Trimming took off 2 bases at V and 4 bases at J, with 12 bases between the two ends. The length of the CDR3 is 14 residues. From germline, CDR1 is MNHEY and CDR2 SMNVEV (reference sequence). CDR3: CASSLRSGTYEQYF. CDR3 in DNA: TGTGCCAGCAGTTTAAGGTCTGGGACGTACGAGCAGTACTTC.

In its sample, this clone was seen a few times. The rearrangement uses TRBV5-5 and TRBJ2-3; 7 nucleotides match TRBD1. Trimming removed 0 bases from V and 4 bases from J; junction bases left unmatched: 8. The germline V gene has CDR1 SGHKS and CDR2 YYEKEE (reference sequence). The CDR3 loop spans 16 amino acids. CDR3 DNA: TGTGCCAGCAGCTTGGCTTTGACAGGGATAGCAGATACGCAGTATTTT. It codes for CASSLALTGIADTQYF.

The chain couples TRBV27 to TRBJ2-1; either TRBD1 or TRBD2 may supply D (5 bases each). Trimming left V 5 bases short and J 9 bases short, with 23 bases between. CDR1 is MNHEY and CDR2 is SMNVEV in the germline V gene (reference sequence). This CDR3 spans 16 amino acids. CDR3 in DNA: TGTGCCAGCAGTCCCGGGACGCAGACTACCCCCATTGAGCAGTTCTTC. It encodes CASSPGTQTTPIEQFF.

This sequence joins TRBV5-1 and TRBJ1-1; D gene unclear. Germline assignment: CDR1 SGHRS and CDR2 YFSETQ. The length of the CDR3 is 12 residues. With 6 bases removed from V and 4 bases from J, the gap between germline ends came to 10 bases. The CDR3 DNA sequence: TGCGCCAGCACGAGTGGGAGCACTGAAGCTTTCTTT. It translates to CASTSGSTEAFF.

The rearrangement uses TRBV6-5 and TRBJ2-5; possibly TRBD1 for D (6 bases). Germline V gene lookup returns CDR1 MNHEY and CDR2 SVGAGI. The CDR3 consists of 13 residues. V lost 5 bases and J lost 2, with 9 bases in between. The DNA for the CDR3 is TGTGCCAGCAGTCGCGGACAGCAAGAGACCCAGTACTTC. Translation gives CASSRGQQETQYF.

The V call is TRBV29-1, the J call TRBJ1-3; D is unresolved. CDR1 and CDR2 from the germline V gene are SQVTM and ANQGSEA. The CDR3 length is 11 residues. V dropped 7 bases and J dropped 4 bases, with 8 bases sitting between them. The CDR3 DNA follows: TGCAGCGCAGGAGGAGGAAACACCATATATTTT. Its protein is CSAGGGNTIYF.

The rearrangement joins TRBV10-3 to TRBJ1-3; D gene ambiguous. Trimming removed 3 bases at V and 0 bases at J, with 9 bases between. Germline-derived CDR1 and CDR2 are ENHRY and SYGVKD. This CDR3 has 15 amino acids. CDR3 protein: CAISDPGPSGNTIYF. The CDR3 DNA sequence: TGTGCCATCAGTGATCCAGGCCCCTCTGGAAACACCATATATTTT.

The chain has TRBV20-1 and TRBJ1-1, with no clear D. Per germline, CDR1 DFQATT and CDR2 SNEGSKA (reference sequence). Trimming removed 6 bases at V and 4 bases at J, with 9 bases between. The CDR3 extends over 11 amino acids. The CDR3: CSARAFTEAFF. The CDR3 DNA sequence: TGCAGTGCAAGGGCCTTCACTGAAGCTTTCTTT.

The V and J genes are TRBV5-6 and TRBJ2-2, with D possibly TRBD1 on 6 matching bases. CDR1 is SGHDT and CDR2 is YYEEEE in the germline V gene. Trimming took off 5 bases at V and 1 base at J, with 9 bases between the two ends. CDR3 length: 14 amino acids. The DNA of the CDR3 is TGTGCCAGCAGTTTGACAGGGAACACCGGGGAGCTGTTTTTT. Translated, it gives CASSLTGNTGELFF.

This chain joins TRBV5-1 and TRBJ1-1; no definite D call. Trimming removed 0 bases from V and 3 bases from J, with 9 bases in between. Per the germline V gene, CDR1 is SGHRS and CDR2 is YFSETQ. CDR3 length: 14 amino acids. The chain's CDR3 is CASSLDVTDTEAFF. CDR3 coding DNA: TGCGCCAGCAGCTTGGATGTAACGGACACTGAAGCTTTCTTT.

The chain carries TRBV10-1 and TRBJ2-4; the D gene is possibly TRBD2 (5 bases). Trimming took 6 bases from V and 3 from J, leaving 9 bases between them. Germline-derived CDR1 and CDR2 are WNHNN and SYGVQD (reference sequence). CDR3 length: 13 residues. The CDR3 DNA follows: TGCGCCAGCAGCTCTGGACTCAAAAACATTCAGTACTTC. Translated, it gives CASSSGLKNIQYF.

The chain is built from TRBV6-1 and TRBJ1-5, with D unresolved. Germline loops: CDR1 MNHNS, CDR2 SASEGT. CDR3 size: 14 residues. V lost 8 bases to trimming and J lost 6 bases, with 17 bases between them. The CDR3 sequence is CASGLEGTFQPQHF. The DNA of the CDR3 is TGTGCCAGCGGCCTAGAGGGTACTTTTCAGCCCCAGCATTTT.

The V call is TRBV30, the J call TRBJ2-7; 10 bases are a match to TRBD1. CDR3 length equals 15 residues. V was clipped by 0 bases and J by 7 bases; unmatched bases: 9. Germline CDR1 and CDR2: GTSNPN and SVGIG (reference sequence). CDR3 nucleotide sequence: TGTGCCTGGAGTGTGGGGGACAGGGGATTGGGGGAGCAGTACTTC. This codes for CAWSVGDRGLGEQYF.

The V gene is TRBV2, the J gene TRBJ2-7, with TRBD1 matching over 9 bases. CDR3 length: 14 residues. J gave up 7 bases and V 3 bases, and 7 bases lay outside the gene matches. From germline, CDR1 is SNHLY and CDR2 FYNNEI. Written as DNA, the CDR3 is TGTGCCAGCAGTGACGGGACAGGGTCACGGGAGCAGTACTTC. It encodes CASSDGTGSREQYF.

The rearrangement uses TRBV7-8 and TRBJ2-1, with 8 bases identical to TRBD2. Germline V CDR1 and CDR2: SGHVS, FQNEAQ. The CDR3 contains 17 residues. J lost 8 bases, V lost 5 bases, and 17 bases had no gene match. CDR3 residues: CASSLAPAGAGGHEQFF. The CDR3 DNA sequence: TGTGCCAGCAGCCTTGCCCCCGCCGGGGCGGGAGGTCATGAGCAGTTCTTC. Full variable domain (missing parts from reference TRBV7-8 and TRBJ2-1): GAGVSQSPRYKVAKRGQDVALRCDPISGHVSLFWYQQALGQGPEFLTYFQNEAQLDKSGLPSDRFFAERPEGSVSTLKIQRTQQEDSAVYLCASSLAPAGAGGHEQFFGPGTRLTVL.

J is TRBJ2-5 and V is TRBV7-9; 8 bases align to TRBD1. This CDR3 is built from 15 residues. V gave up 6 bases and J gave up 4 bases; unmatched junction bases: 10. CDR1 and CDR2 (germline): SEHNR, FQNEAQ (reference sequence). As DNA, the CDR3 is TGTGCCAGCAGTCGGACAGGGATGAACGGAGAGACCCAGTACTTC. Its translation is CASSRTGMNGETQYF.

The chain has TRBV6-1 and TRBJ2-3, with D possibly being TRBD1 (5 bases). Germline CDR1 reads MNHNS; CDR2 reads SASEGT. The CDR3 contains 13 residues. Trimming cost V 4 bases and J 8 bases, with 13 bases left between them. CDR3 loop: CASSAPGLGTQYF. The CDR3, as DNA: TGTGCCAGCAGTGCCCCAGGGTTAGGTACGCAGTATTTT.

This sequence joins TRBV7-8 and TRBJ2-5, with D possibly matching TRBD2 (5 bases). This CDR3 has 16 residues. Trimming stripped 5 bases from V and 2 bases from J, with 18 bases between. Germline CDR1 is SGHVS and CDR2 is FQNEAQ. The CDR3 DNA follows: TGTGCCAGCAGCCCAGAAGCGGCTTTAAAACAAGAGACCCAGTACTTC. Translation: CASSPEAALKQETQYF.

This clone was detected only once. The gene calls are TRBV7-6 and TRBJ2-1; 7 bases are a match to TRBD1. The germline CDR1 and CDR2 sequences are SGHVS and FNYEAQ. The CDR3 length is 16 residues. Trimming cost V 1 base and J 2 bases; bases outside gene matches: 5. DNA of the CDR3: TGTGCCAGCAGCTTAGAGGGGGCCACACCCTACAATGAGCAGTTCTTC. This sequence encodes CASSLEGATPYNEQFF.

The chain links TRBV6-1 to TRBJ2-5; D is perhaps TRBD1 (7 bases). Trimming took off 6 bases at V and 3 bases at J, with 14 bases between the two ends. This CDR3 comprises 14 residues. The germline gives CDR1 MNHNS, CDR2 SASEGT. The CDR3 DNA reads as TGTGCCAGCAGGGACCCAGGGGGGAAAGAGACCCAGTACTTC. Translated, it gives CASRDPGGKETQYF.

The chain joins TRBV13 to TRBJ1-2; 10 bases fit TRBD1. This CDR3 comprises 15 residues. Germline assignment: CDR1 PRHDT and CDR2 FYEKMQ (reference sequence). V was pared by 4 bases and J by 4 bases, with 6 bases of the junction left unmatched. The CDR3 bases are TGTGCCAGCAGCTGGGGACAGGGGAGCGGCTATGGCTACACCTTC. Its translation is CASSWGQGSGYGYTF.

This chain links TRBV5-8 with TRBJ2-2; the D call may be TRBD1 or TRBD2 (5 bases each). Germline V gene data show CDR1 as SGHTS and CDR2 as YDEGEE. This CDR3 has 17 residues. Trimming took off 2 bases at V and 3 bases at J, with 17 bases between the two ends. The CDR3 region has the DNA TGTGCCAGCAGCTTAGGACACTCCGGCGGGTACACCGGGGAGCTGTTTTTT. This sequence encodes CASSLGHSGGYTGELFF.

This sequence joins TRBV19 and TRBJ2-7, with 7 bases that match TRBD2. Trimming at V came to 5 bases and at J to 2 bases, leaving 12 bases not matched to a gene. CDR1 is LNHDA and CDR2 is SQIVND in the germline V gene (reference sequence). The CDR3 consists of 16 residues. CDR3 residues: CASSSQESGVPYEQYF. CDR3 DNA sequence: TGTGCCAGTAGTTCTCAGGAAAGCGGGGTCCCCTACGAGCAGTACTTC.

The CDR3 DNA is TGTGCCAGCAGCCCGTGGGGTAGCGGGAGTTTGCATGAGCAGTTCTTC. Its translation: CASSPWGSGSLHEQFF. The V and J genes are TRBV7-3 and TRBJ2-1; TRBD2 aligns across 9 bases. CDR1 and CDR2 from the germline V gene are SGHTA and FQGTGA. This CDR3 region has 16 residues. V shed 5 bases and J 8 bases; nucleotides not matched to a gene: 13.

The chain carries TRBV2 and TRBJ2-7; D is unclear. V dropped 0 bases and J dropped 2 bases, with 11 bases sitting between them. Germline-derived CDR1 and CDR2 are SNHLY and FYNNEI. The CDR3 spans 15 residues. In DNA, the CDR3 is TGTGCCAGCAGTGAAGCGCTGGGCTTCACCTACGAGCAGTACTTC. This codes for CASSEALGFTYEQYF.